The rows below give T cell receptor beta chains drawn from one sample of a study of Tregs in tolerant kidney transplant recipients. The repertoire was sequenced with immunoSEQ multiplex PCR; TCRdb's copy has only in-frame clones and lacks some. The sample includes about 240,000 clones, around 82% of them seen just once. The specimen was CD4+ T cells from blood. All receptors come from a human donor in good health. CDR3s include the opening cysteine and the closing phenylalanine or tryptophan. D genes are given only for firm matches. Clone size is not always given. Where it is, it says once, few, many or a class for expanded clones.

J gene: TRBJ2-3; V gene: TRBV5-1; clone size: .; D gene: .; CDR3 protein: CASTNGGPPDTQYF; CDR3 DNA: TGCGCCAGCACCAACGGGGGCCCCCCAGATACGCAGTATTTT
J gene: TRBJ2-1; V gene: TRBV5-6; clone size: .; D gene: TRBD2; CDR3 protein: CASSLAGGSITLNEQFF; CDR3 DNA: TGTGCCAGCAGCTTGGCGGGCGGGAGTATCACTTTGAATGAGCAGTTCTTC
J gene: TRBJ2-1; V gene: TRBV5-1; clone size: once; D gene: .; CDR3 protein: CASSFPLGGIHTNEQFF; CDR3 DNA: TGCGCCAGCAGCTTCCCTCTTGGCGGGATCCATACCAATGAGCAGTTCTTC
J gene: TRBJ1-4; V gene: TRBV13; clone size: once; D gene: .; CDR3 protein: CASSYRAWGEEKLFF; CDR3 DNA: TGTGCCAGCAGCTACAGGGCTTGGGGAGAAGAAAAACTGTTTTTT
J gene: TRBJ2-5; V gene: TRBV6-5; clone size: .; D gene: TRBD1; CDR3 protein: CASKGQVLSSQYF; CDR3 DNA: TGTGCCAGCAAGGGACAGGTCCTTTCGTCCCAGTACTTC
J gene: TRBJ2-3; V gene: TRBV5-4; clone size: .; D gene: TRBD2; CDR3 protein: CASSFRDYTDTQYF; CDR3 DNA: TGTGCCAGCAGCTTCCGGGACTACACAGATACGCAGTATTTT
J gene: TRBJ2-7; V gene: TRBV5-1; clone size: few; D gene: .; CDR3 protein: CASSFDSSYEQYF; CDR3 DNA: TGCGCCAGCAGCTTCGACAGCTCCTACGAGCAGTACTTC
J gene: TRBJ1-4; V gene: TRBV30; clone size: .; D gene: .; CDR3 protein: CAWTTGLNEKLFF; CDR3 DNA: TGTGCCTGGACGACAGGACTCAATGAAAAACTGTTTTTT
J gene: TRBJ2-3; V gene: TRBV11-3; clone size: .; D gene: .; CDR3 protein: CASSQTSDTQYF; CDR3 DNA: TGTGCCAGCAGCCAGACTTCAGATACGCAGTATTTT
J gene: TRBJ2-5; V gene: TRBV19; clone size: .; D gene: .; CDR3 protein: CASSRGASETQYF; CDR3 DNA: TGTGCCAGTAGTAGAGGGGCTAGTGAGACCCAGTACTTC
J gene: TRBJ1-4; V gene: TRBV18; clone size: .; D gene: .; CDR3 protein: CASSPIKTATNEKLFF; CDR3 DNA: TGTGCCAGCTCACCCATCAAGACCGCAACTAATGAAAAACTGTTTTTT
J gene: TRBJ2-5; V gene: TRBV27; clone size: few; D gene: .; CDR3 protein: CASSLLGNQETQYF; CDR3 DNA: TGTGCCAGCAGTTTACTAGGGAACCAAGAGACCCAGTACTTC
J gene: TRBJ2-7; V gene: TRBV6-5; clone size: .; D gene: TRBD1; CDR3 protein: CASSYSKGDSSYEQYF; CDR3 DNA: TGTGCCAGCAGTTACTCGAAAGGGGACAGCTCCTACGAGCAGTACTTC
J gene: TRBJ2-7; V gene: TRBV5-4; clone size: .; D gene: .; CDR3 protein: CASSPPGSRLTYEQYF; CDR3 DNA: TGTGCCAGCAGCCCGCCAGGGTCGAGGCTGACCTACGAGCAGTACTTC
J gene: TRBJ2-1; V gene: TRBV9; clone size: .; D gene: .; CDR3 protein: CASSVSWGKTYNEQFF; CDR3 DNA: TGTGCCAGCAGCGTGTCCTGGGGGAAAACCTACAATGAGCAGTTCTTC
J gene: TRBJ2-7; V gene: TRBV5-1; clone size: .; D gene: .; CDR3 protein: CASSLGQVIYEQYF; CDR3 DNA: TGCGCCAGCAGCTTGGGACAGGTGATCTACGAGCAGTACTTC
J gene: TRBJ2-3; V gene: TRBV27; clone size: .; D gene: .; CDR3 protein: CASSLYGARPDTQYF; CDR3 DNA: TGTGCCAGCAGTTTATACGGGGCTAGGCCAGATACGCAGTATTTT
J gene: TRBJ1-1; V gene: TRBV18; clone size: .; D gene: TRBD1; CDR3 protein: CASSPPTGEAFF; CDR3 DNA: TGTGCCAGCTCACCACCGACAGGGGAAGCTTTCTTT